A single sample gave rise to the 16 T cell receptor beta chains below, sequenced in a study of blood T cell repertoires in COVID-19. Clones were read by immunoSEQ multiplex PCR, and TCRdb kept only the in-frame ones, dropping some. The repertoire holds about 280,000 clones, with roughly 86% as singletons. The sequenced material came from peripheral blood. The origin of the receptors is a man between 18 and 29 years old with active or convalescent COVID-19.

The chain carries TRBV11-2 and TRBJ2-5, with 9 bases matching TRBD2. The CDR3 runs to 16 residues. Germline loops: CDR1 SGHAT, CDR2 FQNNGV. After removal of 6 bases from V and 0 bases from J, the junction contained 8 bases not matched to a gene. CDR3: CASRLGPSGDQETQYF. The DNA for the CDR3 is TGTGCCAGCAGGCTAGGGCCTAGCGGGGACCAAGAGACCCAGTACTTC. Looking up the rest from reference TRBV11-2 and TRBJ2-5 gives the full variable domain: EAGVAQSPRYKIIEKRQSVAFWCNPISGHATLYWYQQILGQGPKLLIQFQNNGVVDDSQLPKDRFSAERLKGVDSTLKIQPAKLEDSAVYLCASRLGPSGDQETQYFGPGTRLLVL.

The rearrangement joins TRBV24-1 to TRBJ2-7; 7 nucleotides line up with TRBD1. Trimming removed 3 bases from V and 5 bases from J; junction bases left unmatched: 12. This CDR3 is built from 16 residues. Per the germline V gene, CDR1 is KGHDR and CDR2 is SFDVKD. The DNA for the CDR3 is TGTGCCACCAGTGATAGGCAGCAAGGACAGGTCCACGAGCAGTACTTC. Its protein product is CATSDRQQGQVHEQYF.

This clone was seen once. The rearrangement links TRBV7-6 to TRBJ2-1, with 8 bases fitting TRBD2. V lost 5 bases and J lost 2; bases outside the gene matches: 8. The CDR3 runs 16 residues. From germline, CDR1 is SGHVS and CDR2 FNYEAQ. The CDR3 here is CASSQGRGATYNEQFF. As DNA, the CDR3 is TGTGCCAGCAGCCAAGGGCGGGGGGCCACCTACAATGAGCAGTTCTTC.

This rearrangement joins TRBV7-2 to TRBJ2-7; 10 nucleotides align to TRBD2. Germline V gives CDR1 SGHTA, CDR2 FQGNSA. Unmatched junction bases numbered 6, after V lost 5 bases and J lost 2 bases. The CDR3 totals 15 residues. The CDR3 DNA sequence: TGTGCCAGCAGCATTCTAGCGGGGGCGGCCTACGAGCAGTACTTC. It codes for CASSILAGAAYEQYF. The whole variable domain, filled in from reference TRBV7-2 and TRBJ2-7, reads GAGVSQSPSNKVTEKGKDVELRCDPISGHTALYWYRQSLGQGLEFLIYFQGNSAPDKSGLPSDRFSAERTGGSVSTLTIQRTQQEDSAVYLCASSILAGAAYEQYFGPGTRLTVT.

V and J are TRBV4-2 and TRBJ2-1, with 10 bases fitting TRBD1. V lost 1 base to trimming and J lost 7 bases; unmatched junction nucleotides: 10. This CDR3 region has 17 residues. Germline CDR1 and CDR2: LGHNA and YNFKEQ. The DNA of the CDR3 is TGTGCCAGCAGCCAAGCCGCCGGGACAGGGGCCGGGAATGAGCAGTTCTTC. Translated, it gives CASSQAAGTGAGNEQFF.

The chain links TRBV7-2 to TRBJ2-7; D unclear. The CDR3 is 15 amino acids. V was cut by 0 bases and J by 3 bases, with 12 bases left in between. The germline V gene has CDR1 SGHTA and CDR2 FQGNSA. The CDR3 region has the DNA TGTGCCAGCAGCTTAGCGGCTTCCATTCTCTACGAGCAGTACTTC. It specifies CASSLAASILYEQYF.

The chain couples TRBV19 to TRBJ1-1, with D possibly being TRBD1 (5 bases). Between the trimmed V and J ends, which lost 5 bases and 7 bases, there was a span of 14 bases. Germline V gives CDR1 LNHDA, CDR2 SQIVND (reference sequence). The CDR3 has 13 residues. CDR3 sequence: CASSFRTPVEAFF. The CDR3 bases are TGTGCCAGTAGTTTCAGGACACCGGTTGAAGCTTTCTTT.

The CDR3 region is CASSRGGQAGELFF. The CDR3 DNA sequence: TGTGCCAGCAGCAGGGGCGGGCAGGCCGGGGAGCTGTTTTTT. The chain joins TRBV7-9 to TRBJ2-2, with D perhaps given as TRBD1 or TRBD2 (5 bases each). CDR3 length equals 14 residues. The V and J ends lost 5 bases and 6 bases respectively, with 13 bases between them. CDR1 is SEHNR, CDR2 FQNEAQ, per germline (reference sequence).

This chain uses TRBV7-9 with TRBJ2-2; D unresolved. CDR1 and CDR2 (germline): SEHNR, FQNEAQ (reference sequence). The germline V and J ends were trimmed by 3 bases and 6 bases, with 8 bases remaining between them. The CDR3 loop spans 13 amino acids. The CDR3 DNA reads TGTGCCAGCAGCTTGGGTCGGGCCGGGGAGCTGTTTTTT. As protein: CASSLGRAGELFF.

V gene TRBV12-5 combines with J gene TRBJ1-2, with TRBD1 identical over 7 bases. Per the germline V gene, CDR1 is LGHNT and CDR2 is FRNRAP. This CDR3 has 13 residues. J lost 7 bases, V lost 3 bases, and 5 bases had no gene match. In DNA form, the CDR3 reads TGTGCTAGTGGTTTTGGGACAGACTCTGGCTACACCTTC. Translated: CASGFGTDSGYTF.

The chain joins TRBV19 to TRBJ1-5; D is unresolved. The CDR3 runs to 14 residues. The germline gives CDR1 LNHDA, CDR2 SQIVND (reference sequence). The V end was cut by 5 bases, the J end by 3 bases, with 11 bases between. Here the CDR3 DNA reads TGTGCCAGTAGTGTCCTCAGTATCAATCAGCCCCAGCATTTT. The encoded protein is CASSVLSINQPQHF.

The chain uses TRBV20-1 and TRBJ1-1; maybe TRBD1 (5 bases). The CDR3 has 10 amino acids. CDR1 DFQATT and CDR2 SNEGSKA come from the germline V gene (reference sequence). The V and J ends lost 4 bases and 5 bases respectively, with 5 bases between them. CDR3 in amino acids: CSAKGTEAFF. In DNA, the CDR3 is TGCAGTGCTAAGGGGACTGAAGCTTTCTTT.

The chain links TRBV15 to TRBJ2-1; weak D call: TRBD2 (6 bases). This CDR3 region has 13 residues. CDR1 and CDR2 from the germline V gene are LNHNV and YYDKDF (reference sequence). Trimming cost V 6 bases and J 6 bases, with 12 bases left between them. CDR3 protein: CATRLAPLNEQFF. In DNA, the CDR3 is TGTGCCACCAGACTAGCCCCTCTCAATGAGCAGTTCTTC.

For this clone: A far larger clone is a single base away, which makes a read error likely. The chain employs TRBV28 and TRBJ2-3; 11 bases are a match to TRBD2. Germline values: CDR1 MDHEN, CDR2 SYDVKM. This CDR3 has 15 amino acids. V was pared by 5 bases and J by 1 base, with 2 bases of the junction left unmatched. The CDR3 spells CASSQTSGGTDTQYF. For the CDR3, the DNA is TGTGCCAGCAGTCAGACTAGCGGGGGCACAGATACGCAGTATTTT.

The DNA of the CDR3 is TGTGCCAGTAGTATATATGGGCAGGGGGCCTGGAGCTCTGGAAACACCATATATTTT. Protein sequence: CASSIYGQGAWSSGNTIYF. The chain joins TRBV19 to TRBJ1-3, with 8 bases identical to TRBD1. Germline V lookup: CDR1 LNHDA, CDR2 SQIVND (reference sequence). CDR3 size: 19 residues. Trimming took 2 bases from V and 0 from J; bases not matched to a gene: 12. The complete variable domain, with remaining parts taken from reference TRBV19 and TRBJ1-3, reads DGGITQSPKYLFRKEGQNVTLSCEQNLNHDAMYWYRQDPGQGLRLIYYSQIVNDFQKGDIAEGYSVSREKKESFPLTVTSAQKNPTAFYLCASSIYGQGAWSSGNTIYFGEGSWLTVV.

This clone has only a few counts. V is TRBV19 and J is TRBJ1-1; no reliable D call. Per germline, CDR1 LNHDA and CDR2 SQIVND (reference sequence). The V end was cut by 0 bases, the J end by 0 bases, with 8 bases between. CDR3 length: 15 amino acids. The CDR3 DNA reads TGTGCCAGTAGTATAGACCGGGGTGTGAACACTGAAGCTTTCTTT. Translation: CASSIDRGVNTEAFF.